What follows is one T cell receptor (beta chain) and its context. What it binds is unknown. About 0.5 to 1 ug RNA was reverse transcribed with random hexamers. Amplification of the TCR beta CDR3 was carried out by immunoSEQ multiplex PCR, which spanned a total of 54 Vbeta and 13 Jbeta segments. From the immunoSEQ multiplex PCR reads, TCRdb called clonotypes with MiXCR, one entry per CDR3 protein. The data show fewer than 90,000 distinct CDR3 sequences, over 85% seen once. This sample was included in a study of CD8 T cells in Susac syndrome. Study-level background: At the time their blood was drawn, patients with Susac syndrome were either therapy-naive, on corticosteroids (with some of them also receiving intravenous immunoglobulin), or on intravenous immunoglobulin alone.

The study, taken as a whole, reports: Clonal expansion was present among Susac CD8+ cells. This expansion reached its peak in TEMRA cells and in active patients. The study recognized that its TCR sequencing and HLA analysis covered a relatively small number of individuals.

Trimming removed 3 bases from V and 2 bases from J, with 13 bases in between. CDR1 and CDR2 (germline): PRHDT, FYEKMQ (reference sequence). The CDR3 length is 15 residues. This receptor was identified in a human donor with Susac syndrome. The sequencing sample was made of CD8+ T cells from PBMCs. The chain employs TRBV13 and TRBJ2-5; the D gene is possibly TRBD2 (5 bases). As DNA, the CDR3 is TGTGCCAGCAGCTTCGCAGCGGAGCCACAAGAGACCCAGTACTTC. It codes for CASSFAAEPQETQYF.